The sequence of this TCR beta chain was determined in a study of T cell responses to AZD1222 COVID-19 vaccine. The study, taken as a whole, reports: White British people made up most donors, females outnumbered males, and clonal diversity was possibly underestimated. Reports say nearly half of spike-specific TCRs go after unmutated variant regions. Seropositive at baseline were only a handful of AZD1222 recipients.

Concerning this clone: Its target is not known.

The CDR3 spans 13 residues. Trimming shortened V by 7 bases and J by 7 bases, and 13 bases separated the two germline ends. Germline loops: CDR1 SNHLY, CDR2 FYNNEI. This table comes from immunoSEQ multiplex PCR, and its TCRdb copy is limited to in-frame clones, with some not included. This table holds over 100,000 clones, roughly 90% found once. The sequencing here drew on peripheral blood, taken on day 0 of AZD1222 vaccination. This sequence originates from an adult in good health. The V call is TRBV2, the J call TRBJ2-2, with D uncertain. The CDR3 here is CASTLGWGGELFF. As DNA, the CDR3 is TGTGCCAGCACTCTGGGGTGGGGCGGGGAGCTGTTTTTT.